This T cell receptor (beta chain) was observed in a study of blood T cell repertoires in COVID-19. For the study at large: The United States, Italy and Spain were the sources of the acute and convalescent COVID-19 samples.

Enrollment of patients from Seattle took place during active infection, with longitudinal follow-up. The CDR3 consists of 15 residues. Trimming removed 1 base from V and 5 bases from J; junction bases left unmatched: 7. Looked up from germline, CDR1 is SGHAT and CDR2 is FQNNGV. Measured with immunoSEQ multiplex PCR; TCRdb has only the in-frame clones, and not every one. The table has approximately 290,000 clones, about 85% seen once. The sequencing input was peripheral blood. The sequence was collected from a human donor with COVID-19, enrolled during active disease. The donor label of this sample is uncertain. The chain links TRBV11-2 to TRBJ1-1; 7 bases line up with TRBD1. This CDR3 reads CASSLGGGFGTEAFF. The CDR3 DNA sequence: TGTGCCAGCAGCTTAGGAGGGGGCTTTGGGACTGAAGCTTTCTTT.